The source of this T cell receptor (beta chain) is a study of blood T cell repertoires in COVID-19. The overall study: The study drew acute and convalescent COVID-19 samples from the United States, Italy and Spain.

Per the study methods: Counts of nucleated cells, estimated from reference gene primer amplification, were obtained. Measured with immunoSEQ multiplex PCR; TCRdb has only the in-frame clones, and not every one. V and J calls and clone size are copied from that table; D and trimming were computed from the DNA. The sample includes approximately 200,000 clones, approximately 87% of them seen just once. The sample comprised peripheral blood. The receptor's source is a man aged 55-75 years who had recovered from COVID-19.

This chain's CDR3 is CASNGGRNTEAFF. CDR3 in DNA: TGTGCCAGTAACGGGGGTAGGAACACTGAAGCTTTCTTT. The chain is built from TRBV10-3 and TRBJ1-1; weak D call: TRBD1 (5 bases). CDR3 size: 13 residues. Between the trimmed V and J ends, which lost 10 bases and 1 base, there was a span of 13 bases. Germline-derived CDR1 and CDR2 are ENHRY and SYGVKD.